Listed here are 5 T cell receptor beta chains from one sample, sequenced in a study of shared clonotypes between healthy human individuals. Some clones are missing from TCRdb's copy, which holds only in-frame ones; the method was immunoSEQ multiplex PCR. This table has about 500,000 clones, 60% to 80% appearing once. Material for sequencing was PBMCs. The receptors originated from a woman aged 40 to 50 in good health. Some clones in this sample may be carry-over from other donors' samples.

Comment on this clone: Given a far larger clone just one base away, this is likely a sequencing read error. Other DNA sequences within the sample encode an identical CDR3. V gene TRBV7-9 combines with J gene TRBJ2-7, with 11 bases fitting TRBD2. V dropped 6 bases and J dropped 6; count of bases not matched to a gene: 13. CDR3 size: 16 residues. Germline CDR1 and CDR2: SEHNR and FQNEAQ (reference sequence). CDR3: CASSRPGTSGSTEQYF. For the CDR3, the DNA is TGTGCCAGCAGTCGTCCCGGAACTAGCGGGAGTACCGAGCAGTACTTC.

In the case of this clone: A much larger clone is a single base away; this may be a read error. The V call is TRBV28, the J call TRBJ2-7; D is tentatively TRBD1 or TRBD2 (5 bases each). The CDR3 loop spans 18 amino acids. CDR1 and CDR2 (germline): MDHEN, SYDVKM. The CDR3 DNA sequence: TGCGCCAGCACCCAAGTGGGGGTGAGAACGGAAGGCTCCTACGAGCAGTACTTC. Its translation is CASTQVGVRTEGSYEQYF.

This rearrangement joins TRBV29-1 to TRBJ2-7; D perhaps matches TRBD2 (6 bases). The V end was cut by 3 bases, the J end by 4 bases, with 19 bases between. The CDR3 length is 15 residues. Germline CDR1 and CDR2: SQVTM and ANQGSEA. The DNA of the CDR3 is TGCAGCGTTGAGAGGGGAGCGGGCCAAGAATACGAGCAGTACTTC. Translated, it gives CSVERGAGQEYEQYF.

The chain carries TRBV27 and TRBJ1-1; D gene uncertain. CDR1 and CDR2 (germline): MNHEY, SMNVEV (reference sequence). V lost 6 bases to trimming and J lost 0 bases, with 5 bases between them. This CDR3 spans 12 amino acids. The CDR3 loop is CASSTLNTEAFF. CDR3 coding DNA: TGTGCCAGCAGCACATTGAACACTGAAGCTTTCTTT.

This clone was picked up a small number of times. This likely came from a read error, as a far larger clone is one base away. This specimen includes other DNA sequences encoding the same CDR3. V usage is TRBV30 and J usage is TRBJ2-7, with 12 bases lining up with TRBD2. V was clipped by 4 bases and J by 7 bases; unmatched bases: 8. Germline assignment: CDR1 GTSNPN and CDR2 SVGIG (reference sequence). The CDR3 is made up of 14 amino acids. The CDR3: CAWTALAGGYEQYF. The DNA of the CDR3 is TGTGCCTGGACTGCACTAGCGGGAGGCTATGAGCAGTACTTC.